This T cell receptor (beta chain) was observed in a study of identical twins. Turning to this clonotype: Its cognate antigen is unknown.

One entry per CDR3 protein results from TCRdb running MiXCR on the 5' RACE reads. The repertoire holds approximately 350,000 distinct CDR3 sequences, with approximately 13% as singletons. The CDR3 length is 16 residues. Trimming took 1 base from V and 0 from J; bases not matched to a gene: 4. Germline assignment: CDR1 SQVTM and CDR2 ANQGSEA. Study-wide results and limits: Among out-of-frame alpha sequences shared by twins, low generation probability occurred in excess. Abundant beta clonotypes from cord blood had fewer insertions, unlike memory repertoires, which showed none. Potential partial confounding of zero-insertion analyses by invariant MAIT and iNKT cells was noted.

These data are also associated with another study on yellow fever vaccine responses in identical twins. That investigation notes: Reportedly, twins' vaccine T cell responses looked partly convergent and partly personalized.

The chain has TRBV29-1 and TRBJ2-7; 12 nucleotides agree with TRBD2. The clonotype comes from a woman aged 18-30 years in good health. The specimen was CD8+ T cells sorted from blood. The CDR3 spells CSVEGLAGEGSYEQYF. In DNA, the CDR3 is TGCAGCGTTGAAGGACTAGCGGGAGAGGGCTCCTACGAGCAGTACTTC.